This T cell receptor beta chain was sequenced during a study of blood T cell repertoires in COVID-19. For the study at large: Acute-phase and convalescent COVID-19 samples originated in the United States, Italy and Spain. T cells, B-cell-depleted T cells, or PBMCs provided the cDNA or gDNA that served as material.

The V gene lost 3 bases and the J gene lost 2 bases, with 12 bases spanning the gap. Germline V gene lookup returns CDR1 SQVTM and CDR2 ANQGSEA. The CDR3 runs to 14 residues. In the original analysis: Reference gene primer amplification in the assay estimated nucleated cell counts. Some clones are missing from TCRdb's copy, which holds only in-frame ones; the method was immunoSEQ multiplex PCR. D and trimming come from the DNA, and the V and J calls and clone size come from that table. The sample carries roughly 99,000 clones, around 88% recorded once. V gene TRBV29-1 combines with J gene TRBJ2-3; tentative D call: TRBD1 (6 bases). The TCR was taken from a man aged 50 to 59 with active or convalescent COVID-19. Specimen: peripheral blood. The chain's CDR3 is CSVDRTGNTDTQYF. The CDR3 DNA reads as TGCAGCGTTGATCGAACAGGGAACACAGATACGCAGTATTTT.